This TCR beta chain was identified in a study of shared T cell receptors in the human thymus. With 5 bases removed from V and 2 bases from J, the gap between germline ends came to 21 bases. Germline V gene lookup returns CDR1 LNHDA and CDR2 SQIVND (reference sequence). This CDR3 region has 17 residues. Clones were sequenced by immunoSEQ multiplex PCR, and TCRdb holds only the in-frame ones, with some missing. Among some 640,000 clones, 80% to 90% were seen once, and the ten largest hold just under 0.0095%. These records were also assigned to another study, of human thymus T cells. Per that study: Healthy Finnish infants undergoing corrective surgery for congenital heart defects provided the donor material. Surgeons resected thymus tissue during corrective heart surgery. Blood and thymic repertoires both appeared biased in V and J gene usage.

This sequence originates from a boy under two years old with a congenital heart defect. Sequencing input: thymocytes. V usage is TRBV19 and J usage is TRBJ1-1; the D gene is possibly TRBD1 (6 bases). The CDR3 region has the DNA TGTGCCAGTAGTGTACCGGGACACAAGGACCTAAACACTGAAGCTTTCTTT. It translates to CASSVPGHKDLNTEAFF.